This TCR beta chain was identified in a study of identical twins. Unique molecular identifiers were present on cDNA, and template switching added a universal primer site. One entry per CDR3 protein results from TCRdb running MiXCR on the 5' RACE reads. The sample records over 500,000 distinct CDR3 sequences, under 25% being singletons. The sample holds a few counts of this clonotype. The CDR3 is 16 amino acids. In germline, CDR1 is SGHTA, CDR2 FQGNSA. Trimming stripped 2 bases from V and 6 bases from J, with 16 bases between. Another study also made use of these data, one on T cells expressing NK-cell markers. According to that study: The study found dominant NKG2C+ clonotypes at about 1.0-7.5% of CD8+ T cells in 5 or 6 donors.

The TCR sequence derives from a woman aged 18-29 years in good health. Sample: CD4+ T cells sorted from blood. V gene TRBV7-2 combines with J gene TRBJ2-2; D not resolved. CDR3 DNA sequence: TGTGCCAGCAGCTTAAATGGCCTGGCGAATGCCGGGGAGCTGTTTTTT. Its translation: CASSLNGLANAGELFF.